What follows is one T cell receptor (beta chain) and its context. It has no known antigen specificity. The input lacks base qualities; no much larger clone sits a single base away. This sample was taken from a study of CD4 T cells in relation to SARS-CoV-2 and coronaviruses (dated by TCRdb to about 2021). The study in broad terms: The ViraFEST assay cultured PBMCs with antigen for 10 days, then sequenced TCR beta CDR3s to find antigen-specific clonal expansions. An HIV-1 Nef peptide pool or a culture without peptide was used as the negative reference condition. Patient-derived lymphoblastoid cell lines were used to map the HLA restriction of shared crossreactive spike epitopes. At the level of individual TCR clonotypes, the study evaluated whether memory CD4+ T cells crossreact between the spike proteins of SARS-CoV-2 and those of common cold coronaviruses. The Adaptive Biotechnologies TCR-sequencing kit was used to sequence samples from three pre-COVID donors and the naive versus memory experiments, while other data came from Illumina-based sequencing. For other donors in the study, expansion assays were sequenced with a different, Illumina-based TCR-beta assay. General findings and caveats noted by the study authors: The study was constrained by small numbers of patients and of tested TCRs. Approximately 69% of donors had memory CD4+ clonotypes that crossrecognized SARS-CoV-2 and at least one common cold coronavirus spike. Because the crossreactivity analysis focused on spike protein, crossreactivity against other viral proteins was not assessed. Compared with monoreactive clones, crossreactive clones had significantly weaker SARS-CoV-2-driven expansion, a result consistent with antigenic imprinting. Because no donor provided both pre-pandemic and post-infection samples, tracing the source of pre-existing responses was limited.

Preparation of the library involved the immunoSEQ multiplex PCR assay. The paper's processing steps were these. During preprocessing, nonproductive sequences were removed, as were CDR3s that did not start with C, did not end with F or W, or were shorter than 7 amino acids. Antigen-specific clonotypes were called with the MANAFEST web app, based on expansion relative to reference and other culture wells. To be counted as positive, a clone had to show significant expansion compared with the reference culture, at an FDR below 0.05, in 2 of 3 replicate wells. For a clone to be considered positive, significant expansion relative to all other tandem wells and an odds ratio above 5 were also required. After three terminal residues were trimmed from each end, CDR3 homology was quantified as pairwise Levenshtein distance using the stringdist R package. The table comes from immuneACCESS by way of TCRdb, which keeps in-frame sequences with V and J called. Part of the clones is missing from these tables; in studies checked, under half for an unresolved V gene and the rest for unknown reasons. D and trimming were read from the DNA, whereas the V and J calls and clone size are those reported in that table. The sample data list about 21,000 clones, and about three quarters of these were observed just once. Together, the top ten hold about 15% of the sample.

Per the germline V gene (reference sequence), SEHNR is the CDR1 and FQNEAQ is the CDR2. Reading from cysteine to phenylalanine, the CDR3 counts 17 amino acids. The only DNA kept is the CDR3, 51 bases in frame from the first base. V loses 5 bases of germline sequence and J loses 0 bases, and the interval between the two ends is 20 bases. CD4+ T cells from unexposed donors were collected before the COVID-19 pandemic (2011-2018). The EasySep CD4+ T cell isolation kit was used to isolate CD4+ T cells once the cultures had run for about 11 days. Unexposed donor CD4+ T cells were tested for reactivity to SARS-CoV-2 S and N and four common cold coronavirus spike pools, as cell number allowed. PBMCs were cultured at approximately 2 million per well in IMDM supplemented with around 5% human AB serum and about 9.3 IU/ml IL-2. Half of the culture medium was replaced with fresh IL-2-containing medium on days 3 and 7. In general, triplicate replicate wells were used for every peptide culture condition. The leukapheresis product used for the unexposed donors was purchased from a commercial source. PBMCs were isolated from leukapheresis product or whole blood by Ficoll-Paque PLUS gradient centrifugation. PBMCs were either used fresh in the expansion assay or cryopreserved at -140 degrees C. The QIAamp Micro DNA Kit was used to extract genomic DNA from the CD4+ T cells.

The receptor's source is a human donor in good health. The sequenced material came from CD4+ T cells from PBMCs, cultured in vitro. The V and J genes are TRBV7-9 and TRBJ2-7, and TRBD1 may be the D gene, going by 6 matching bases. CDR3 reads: CASSPTSPGEGSYEQYF. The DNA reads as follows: TGTGCCAGCAGCCCAACCAGCCCAGGGGAAGGCTCCTACGAGCAGTACTTC.